These 20 T cell receptor beta chains originate from one sample sequenced in a study of technical replicates of blood from a few donors (dated by TCRdb to the late 2010s). The library relied on the immunoSEQ multiplex PCR assay. TCRdb took over this immuneACCESS table, retaining in-frame rearrangements with V and J assigned. Such tables are incomplete; in checked studies, under half of the missing clones stem from an unresolved V gene, and the remainder is unexplained. The sample table holds about 93,000 clones, of which roughly 96% were seen once. The ten largest clonotypes hold more than 0.2% of the sample. Sequenced material: T cells isolated from PBMCs. The origin of the receptors is a human donor in good health.

The V call is TRBV6-1, the J call TRBJ2-5, with D unresolved. Trimming removed 1 base at V and 1 base at J, with 16 bases between. Germline V gene sequence: CDR1 MNHNS, CDR2 SASEGT. The CDR3 consists of 17 residues. CDR3 loop: CASSEEIYESPQETQYF. For the CDR3, the DNA is TGTGCCAGCAGTGAAGAAATATACGAGAGCCCCCAAGAGACCCAGTACTTC.

The rearrangement links TRBV15 to TRBJ2-7, with D hard to call. Trimming took 0 bases from V and 2 from J, leaving 5 bases between them. Germline values: CDR1 LNHNV, CDR2 YYDKDF (reference sequence). The CDR3 sequence is 13 residues long. The CDR3 is CATSRDYTYEQYF. As DNA, the CDR3 is TGTGCCACCAGCAGAGATTATACCTACGAGCAGTACTTC.

The V call is TRBV7-9, the J call TRBJ2-5; D possibly corresponds to TRBD1 (6 bases). Between the trimmed V and J ends, which lost 6 bases and 4 bases, there was a span of 9 bases. Germline V gene sequence: CDR1 SEHNR, CDR2 FQNEAQ (reference sequence). This CDR3 comprises 12 residues. CDR3 in DNA: TGTGCCAGCAGATTCAGGGGAGAGACCCAGTACTTC. Encoded protein: CASRFRGETQYF.

This clone was observed a single time. This rearrangement joins TRBV10-3 to TRBJ2-5; D ambiguous. Germline assignment: CDR1 ENHRY and CDR2 SYGVKD. The CDR3 has 16 amino acids. The V end was cut by 0 bases, the J end by 0 bases, with 11 bases between. The CDR3 bases are TGTGCCATCAGTGAGTCGACTCTGGAGAACCAAGAGACCCAGTACTTC. It encodes CAISESTLENQETQYF.

The chain uses TRBV7-2 and TRBJ1-2, with TRBD1 matching 9 bases. With 5 bases clipped from V and 4 bases from J, the junction kept 11 bases outside the gene matches. From germline, CDR1 is SGHTA and CDR2 FQGNSA. CDR3 size: 16 residues. This CDR3 is CASSPQGALWTYGYTF. The CDR3 DNA is TGTGCCAGCAGCCCACAGGGGGCGCTTTGGACCTATGGCTACACCTTC.

This chain connects TRBV18 to TRBJ2-3; D perhaps matches TRBD2 (6 bases). Germline loops: CDR1 KGHSH, CDR2 LQKENI. CDR3 size: 13 residues. Deletions cut 0 bases from V and 7 bases from J, with 8 bases between. CDR3 amino acids: CASSPPGGHTQYF. In DNA form, the CDR3 reads TGTGCCAGCTCACCACCCGGGGGACATACGCAGTATTTT.

The chain combines TRBV11-2 with TRBJ2-7; 10 nucleotides match TRBD1. With V trimmed by 5 bases and J by 3 bases, 10 bases remained unmatched. The CDR3 has 16 residues. Germline V lookup: CDR1 SGHAT, CDR2 FQNNGV. Here the CDR3 reads CASSGQRTGGIYEQYF. The CDR3 DNA reads as TGTGCCAGCAGCGGCCAAAGGACAGGGGGGATCTACGAGCAGTACTTC.

The chain joins TRBV7-9 to TRBJ2-7, with 7 bases aligning to TRBD1. V dropped 5 bases and J dropped 5; count of bases not matched to a gene: 15. Looked up from germline, CDR1 is SEHNR and CDR2 is FQNEAQ (reference sequence). The CDR3 has 16 residues. The CDR3 sequence is CASSPSAYPTGNEQYF. CDR3 coding DNA: TGTGCCAGCAGCCCATCAGCTTATCCGACAGGGAACGAGCAGTACTTC.

The genes are TRBV4-1 and TRBJ1-2; 7 bases map to TRBD1. J lost 4 bases, V lost 2 bases, and 10 bases had no gene match. CDR3 length: 16 residues. Germline CDR1 is MGHRA and CDR2 is YSYEKL. The CDR3 is CASSQKPGQLFYGYTF. DNA of the CDR3: TGCGCCAGCAGCCAAAAACCGGGACAGTTATTCTATGGCTACACCTTC.

V usage is TRBV19 and J usage is TRBJ2-2, with 7 positions matching TRBD2. The V gene end was trimmed by 3 bases and the J gene end by 3 bases; junction bases not matched to a gene: 10. CDR1 is LNHDA and CDR2 is SQIVND in the germline V gene (reference sequence). This CDR3 has 17 residues. The CDR3 DNA sequence: TGTGCCAGTAGTATGGTTTTGCGGGGGAGAGACACCGGGGAGCTGTTTTTT. This gives the protein CASSMVLRGRDTGELFF.

Written as DNA, the CDR3 is TGTGCCAGCAGCTCAACTAAATACTCCTACAATGAGCAGTTCTTC. As protein: CASSSTKYSYNEQFF. This sequence joins TRBV6-5 and TRBJ2-1; D is uncertain. Germline values: CDR1 MNHEY, CDR2 SVGAGI. The CDR3 sequence is 15 residues long. V was clipped by 6 bases and J by 0 bases, with 12 bases between them.

The V call is TRBV2, the J call TRBJ1-5; D gene ambiguous. The V end lost 11 bases, the J end lost 7 bases, and 21 bases lay between the germline ends. CDR1 and CDR2 from the germline V gene are SNHLY and FYNNEI. This CDR3 has 14 amino acids. The CDR3 loop reads CASGTVSSTQPQHF. For the CDR3, the DNA is TGTGCCTCTGGAACAGTTTCATCCACCCAGCCCCAGCATTTT.

V is TRBV5-6 and J is TRBJ1-1; D not certain. With 5 bases removed from V and 2 bases from J, the gap between germline ends came to 10 bases. CDR3 length: 13 residues. Per germline, CDR1 SGHDT and CDR2 YYEEEE. CDR3 sequence reads: CASSGSVNTEAFF. DNA for the CDR3: TGTGCCAGCAGTGGCTCAGTTAACACTGAAGCTTTCTTT.

CDR3 in DNA: TGTGCCAGCAGTGAAGCGCTTCCCAGGGCTTGGGGCAATCAGCCCCAGCATTTT. It is translated as CASSEALPRAWGNQPQHF. The chain couples TRBV2 to TRBJ1-5, with D perhaps TRBD1 (5 bases). Germline CDR1 SNHLY, CDR2 FYNNEI. The V gene lost 0 bases and the J gene lost 2 bases, with 17 bases spanning the gap. This CDR3 region has 18 residues.

The chain uses TRBV18 and TRBJ1-2; TRBD1 agrees at 7 bases. There are 15 residues in the CDR3. Germline V gene lookup returns CDR1 KGHSH and CDR2 LQKENI. V trimming: 3 bases; J trimming: 5 bases; junction bases outside the gene matches: 9. This chain's CDR3 is CASSPYRDSPYGYTF. The CDR3 nucleotides are TGTGCCAGCTCACCTTACCGGGACAGTCCTTATGGCTACACCTTC.

V and J are TRBV10-3 and TRBJ2-2; 9 positions match TRBD2. V lost 4 bases to trimming and J lost 7 bases; unmatched junction nucleotides: 4. CDR3 size: 14 residues. Germline loops: CDR1 ENHRY, CDR2 SYGVKD. CDR3 protein: CAISGGGAVGELFF. The CDR3 coding sequence is TGTGCCATCAGTGGCGGGGGGGCCGTCGGGGAGCTGTTTTTT.

The V call is TRBV5-1, the J call TRBJ2-7; the D is unclear. The CDR3 contains 13 residues. The germline V gene has CDR1 SGHRS and CDR2 YFSETQ. The germline V and J ends were trimmed by 5 bases and 2 bases, with 11 bases remaining between them. The CDR3 DNA reads TGCGCCAGCAGTTTGAGCCTAGCCTACGAGCAGTACTTC. Protein sequence: CASSLSLAYEQYF.

The chain couples TRBV4-1 to TRBJ1-2; perhaps TRBD1 as D (6 bases). Germline V gene sequence: CDR1 MGHRA, CDR2 YSYEKL. V lost 0 bases and J lost 6, with 11 bases in between. The CDR3 has 14 amino acids. DNA for the CDR3: TGCGCCAGCAGCCAAGAGAAGTGGGGGCATGGCTACACCTTC. It codes for CASSQEKWGHGYTF.

This rearrangement joins TRBV5-1 to TRBJ2-7; 7 bases fit TRBD1. Germline loops: CDR1 SGHRS, CDR2 YFSETQ. Trimming removed 4 bases from V and 2 bases from J; junction bases left unmatched: 15. CDR3 length: 17 residues. The CDR3 coding sequence is TGCGCCAGCAGCCTAGACAGGGTAAATTTGTATACCTACGAGCAGTACTTC. This gives the protein CASSLDRVNLYTYEQYF.

The CDR3 region has the DNA TGTGCCAGCAGTTTTTTCTTGGGTTCCTCGAGCGGGAGTGAGGTATATACGCAGTATTTT. Residues: CASSFFLGSSSGSEVYTQYF. The gene calls are TRBV28 and TRBJ2-3; 8 bases fit TRBD2. This CDR3 has 20 amino acids. Trimming cost V 3 bases and J 7 bases; bases outside gene matches: 24. Germline loops: CDR1 MDHEN, CDR2 SYDVKM.